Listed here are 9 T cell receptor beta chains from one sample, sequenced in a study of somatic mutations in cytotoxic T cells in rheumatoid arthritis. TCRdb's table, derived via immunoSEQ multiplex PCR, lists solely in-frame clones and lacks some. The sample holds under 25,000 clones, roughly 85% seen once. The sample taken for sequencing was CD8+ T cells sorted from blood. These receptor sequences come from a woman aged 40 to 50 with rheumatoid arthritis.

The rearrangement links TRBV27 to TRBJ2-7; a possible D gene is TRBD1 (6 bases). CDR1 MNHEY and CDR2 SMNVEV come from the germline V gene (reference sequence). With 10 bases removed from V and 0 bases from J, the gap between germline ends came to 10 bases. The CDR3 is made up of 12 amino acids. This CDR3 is CATGQSSYEQYF. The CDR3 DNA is TGTGCCACCGGACAGTCCTCCTACGAGCAGTACTTC.

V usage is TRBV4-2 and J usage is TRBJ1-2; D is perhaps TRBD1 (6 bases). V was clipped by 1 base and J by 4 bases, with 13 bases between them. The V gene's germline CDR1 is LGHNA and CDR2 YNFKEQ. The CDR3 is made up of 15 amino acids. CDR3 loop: CASSQANTGSYGYTF. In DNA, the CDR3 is TGTGCCAGCAGCCAAGCTAATACAGGGAGCTATGGCTACACCTTC.

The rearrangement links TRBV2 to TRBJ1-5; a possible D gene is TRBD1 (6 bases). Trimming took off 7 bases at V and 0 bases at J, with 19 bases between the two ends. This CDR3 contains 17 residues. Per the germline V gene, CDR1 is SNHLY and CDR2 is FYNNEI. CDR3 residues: CASTLQAGAFSNQPQHF. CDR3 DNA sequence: TGTGCCAGCACCCTGCAAGCAGGGGCGTTTAGCAATCAGCCCCAGCATTTT.

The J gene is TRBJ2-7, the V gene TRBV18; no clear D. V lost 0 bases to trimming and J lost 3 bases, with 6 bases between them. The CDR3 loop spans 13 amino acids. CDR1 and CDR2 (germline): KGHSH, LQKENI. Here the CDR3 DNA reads TGTGCCAGCTCACCACCCCAGGACTACGAGCAGTACTTC. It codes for CASSPPQDYEQYF.

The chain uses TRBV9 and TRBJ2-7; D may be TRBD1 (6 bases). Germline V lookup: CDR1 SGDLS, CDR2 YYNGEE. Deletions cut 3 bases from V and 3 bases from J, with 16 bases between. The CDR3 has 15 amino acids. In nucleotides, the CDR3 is TGTGCCAGCAGCGCGGCAGGGGACCCCAACTACGAGCAGTACTTC. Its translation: CASSAAGDPNYEQYF.

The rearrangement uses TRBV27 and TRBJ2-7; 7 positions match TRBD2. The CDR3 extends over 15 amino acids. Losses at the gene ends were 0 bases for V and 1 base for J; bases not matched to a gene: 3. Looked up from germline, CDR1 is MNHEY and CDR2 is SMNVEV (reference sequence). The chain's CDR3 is CASSLSTGGSYEQYF. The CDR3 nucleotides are TGTGCCAGCAGTTTATCCACCGGGGGGTCCTACGAGCAGTACTTC.

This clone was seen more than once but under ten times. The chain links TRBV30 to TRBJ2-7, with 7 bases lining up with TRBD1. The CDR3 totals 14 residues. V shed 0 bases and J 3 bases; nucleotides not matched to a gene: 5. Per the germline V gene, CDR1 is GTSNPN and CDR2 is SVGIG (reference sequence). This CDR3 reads CAWSVFGTDYEQYF. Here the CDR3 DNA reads TGTGCCTGGAGTGTCTTCGGGACAGACTACGAGCAGTACTTC.

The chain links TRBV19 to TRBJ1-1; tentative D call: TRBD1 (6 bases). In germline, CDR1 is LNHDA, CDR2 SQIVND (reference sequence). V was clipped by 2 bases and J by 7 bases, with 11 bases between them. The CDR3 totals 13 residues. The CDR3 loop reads CASSIQGWDEAFF. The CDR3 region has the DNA TGTGCCAGTAGTATACAGGGGTGGGATGAAGCTTTCTTT.

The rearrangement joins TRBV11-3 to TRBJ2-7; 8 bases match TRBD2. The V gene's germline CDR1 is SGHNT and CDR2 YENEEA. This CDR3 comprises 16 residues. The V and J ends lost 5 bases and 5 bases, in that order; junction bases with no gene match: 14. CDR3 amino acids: CASSLTGTSNFHEQYF. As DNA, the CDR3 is TGTGCCAGCAGCCTAACCGGGACTAGTAACTTCCACGAGCAGTACTTC.